One sample yielded the 10 T cell receptor beta chains listed below, sequenced in a study of early T cells in non-severe SARS-CoV-2 infection. A single record per CDR3 protein comes from TCRdb applying MiXCR to the 5' RACE reads. In the table there are under 45,000 distinct CDR3 sequences, about a tenth of which are singletons. Sequencing input: whole blood. All receptors come from an adult who was a healthcare worker with PCR-confirmed SARS-CoV-2 infection or an uninfected control (not recorded which).

In its sample, this clonotype was seen many times. V and J are TRBV6-6 and TRBJ1-2; perhaps TRBD1 as D (6 bases). Trimming stripped 6 bases from V and 6 bases from J, with 17 bases between. This CDR3 is built from 14 residues. Looked up from germline, CDR1 is MNHNY and CDR2 is SVGAGI (reference sequence). CDR3: CASSLIWTEDGYTF. DNA of the CDR3: TGTGCCAGCAGCCTAATTTGGACAGAGGATGGCTACACCTTC.

In this sample, this clonotype turned up a few times. The chain employs TRBV24-1 and TRBJ2-3; 10 bases are shared with TRBD1. This CDR3 contains 16 residues. The ends lost 4 bases at V and 3 bases at J; junction bases unmatched: 6. Germline V gives CDR1 KGHDR, CDR2 SFDVKD. The CDR3 DNA sequence: TGTGCCACCAGTGAGGGGACAGGGGCTGTGACAGATACGCAGTATTTT. It specifies CATSEGTGAVTDTQYF.

V is TRBV24-1 and J is TRBJ2-3; weak D call: TRBD2 (6 bases). The CDR3 covers 16 residues. Trimming took 0 bases from V and 1 from J, leaving 10 bases between them. Germline V gene sequence: CDR1 KGHDR, CDR2 SFDVKD. As DNA, the CDR3 is TGTGCCACCAGTGATTTGTCGGGGGTCGGCACAGATACGCAGTATTTT. Encoded protein: CATSDLSGVGTDTQYF.

This clonotype has at least ten counts. The V call is TRBV7-9, the J call TRBJ2-5; D is uncertain. V dropped 5 bases and J dropped 6 bases, with 7 bases sitting between them. CDR1 and CDR2 (germline): SEHNR, FQNEAQ (reference sequence). The CDR3 extends over 11 amino acids. CDR3 in DNA: TGTGCCAGCAGCACGCAGAAGACCCAGTACTTC. As protein: CASSTQKTQYF.

Ten or more counts support this clonotype. The chain combines TRBV6-2 or TRBV6-3 with TRBJ1-2, with no clear D. Germline lookup yields CDR1 MNHEY and CDR2 SVGEGT. With 3 bases removed from V and 8 bases from J, the gap between germline ends came to 10 bases. This CDR3 region has 12 residues. DNA of the CDR3: TGTGCCAGCAGTTATAGGCGAGGAGGCTACACCTTC. It yields the protein CASSYRRGGYTF.

The genes are TRBV7-3 and TRBJ2-7; tentatively, D is TRBD1 (5 bases). The germline V gene has CDR1 SGHTA and CDR2 FQGTGA. Deletions cut 3 bases from V and 1 base from J, with 10 bases between. This CDR3 spans 14 amino acids. CDR3 residues: CASSFGAPSYEQYF. The CDR3 nucleotides are TGTGCCAGCAGCTTTGGGGCGCCTTCCTACGAGCAGTACTTC.

The chain employs TRBV7-3 and TRBJ2-1; perhaps TRBD1 as D (6 bases). Germline CDR1 SGHTA, CDR2 FQGTGA. The CDR3 spans 13 residues. The V end was cut by 4 bases, the J end by 4 bases, with 8 bases between. The CDR3 protein is CASSSTGYNEQFF. CDR3 sequence (DNA): TGTGCCAGCAGCTCCACAGGGTACAATGAGCAGTTCTTC.

This clonotype was picked up many times. The rearrangement links TRBV5-1 to TRBJ1-1; D gene unclear. The CDR3 runs 14 residues. Germline V gene sequence: CDR1 SGHRS, CDR2 YFSETQ. The V end lost 0 bases, the J end lost 8 bases, and 14 bases lay between the germline ends. The CDR3: CASSLAGTGYEAFF. For the CDR3, the DNA is TGCGCCAGCAGCTTGGCCGGTACTGGATACGAAGCTTTCTTT.

This clonotype has a handful of counts. This chain links TRBV6-5 with TRBJ2-7; D is perhaps TRBD1 (5 bases). This CDR3 is built from 12 residues. CDR1 is MNHEY, CDR2 SVGAGI, per germline. V lost 6 bases to trimming and J lost 2 bases, with 8 bases between them. The CDR3 coding sequence is TGTGCCAGCAGACAGGAACCCTACGAGCAGTACTTC. Residues: CASRQEPYEQYF.

The chain uses TRBV6-5 and TRBJ2-5, with D possibly being TRBD2 (7 bases). V lost 0 bases and J 3 bases, leaving 17 bases between the germline ends. Germline-derived CDR1 and CDR2 are MNHEY and SVGAGI. The CDR3 consists of 17 residues. The CDR3: CASSYSIRGAFEETQYF. CDR3 DNA sequence: TGTGCCAGCAGTTACTCGATCCGGGGGGCTTTCGAAGAGACCCAGTACTTC.